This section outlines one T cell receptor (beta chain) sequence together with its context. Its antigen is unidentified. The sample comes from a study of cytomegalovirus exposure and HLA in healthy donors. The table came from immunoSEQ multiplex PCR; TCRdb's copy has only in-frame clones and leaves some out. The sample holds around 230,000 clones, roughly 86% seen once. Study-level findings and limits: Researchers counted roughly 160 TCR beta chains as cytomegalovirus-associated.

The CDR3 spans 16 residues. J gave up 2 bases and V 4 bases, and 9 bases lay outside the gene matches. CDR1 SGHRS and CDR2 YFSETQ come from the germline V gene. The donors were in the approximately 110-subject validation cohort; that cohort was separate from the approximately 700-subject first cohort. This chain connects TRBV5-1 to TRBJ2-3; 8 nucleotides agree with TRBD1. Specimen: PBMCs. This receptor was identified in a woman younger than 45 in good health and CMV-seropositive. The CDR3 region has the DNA TGCGCCAGCAGCGTAGGGACAGGTCCTTACACAGATACGCAGTATTTT. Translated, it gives CASSVGTGPYTDTQYF.